The sequence of this T cell receptor (beta chain) was determined in a study of blood T cells in healthy people across ages. The overall study: Template-switching capture recovered about one barcoded beta molecule per two T cells.

The CDR3 contains 15 residues. Germline CDR1 and CDR2: ENHRY and SYGVKD. The V gene end was trimmed by 3 bases and the J gene end by 8 bases; junction bases not matched to a gene: 12. This clonotype was found a few times. Together with a sample-barcoded 5' primer, a J-beta primer mix was included in a second PCR lasting 7 to 11 cycles. TCRdb used MiXCR to reprocess the 5' RACE reads, holding one entry per CDR3 protein. The table has some 700,000 distinct CDR3 sequences, 40% to 45% seen once. The receptor comes from a woman aged 60-75 years in good health. The source material was blood. The chain links TRBV10-3 to TRBJ1-2; the match to TRBD1 covers 7 bases. The CDR3 sequence is CAISDTPDRSRGYTF. For the CDR3, the DNA is TGTGCCATCAGTGATACACCGGACAGGTCGCGCGGCTACACCTTC.